The subject of this entry is one TCR beta chain. Its antigen is undetermined. Clones were read by immunoSEQ multiplex PCR, and TCRdb kept only the in-frame ones, dropping some. Altogether around 95,000 clones are present, 85% to 90% being singletons, with the ten largest covering less than 3.5%. These data come from a study of T cell responses to AZD1222 COVID-19 vaccine. Whole-study findings and limits: The repertoires were collected only after the peak T cell response.

The CDR3 length is 16 residues. Germline V lookup: CDR1 SGHRS, CDR2 YFSETQ. J was trimmed by 0 bases and V by 3 bases; bases with no gene match: 6. The chain links TRBV5-1 to TRBJ2-7, with 10 bases matching TRBD1. This clonotype was obtained from an adult in good health. Specimen: peripheral blood, collected on day 0 of AZD1222 vaccination. CDR3 sequence (DNA): TGCGCCAGCAGCTGGAGGGGACAGGGGATCTCCTACGAGCAGTACTTC. Its protein product is CASSWRGQGISYEQYF.